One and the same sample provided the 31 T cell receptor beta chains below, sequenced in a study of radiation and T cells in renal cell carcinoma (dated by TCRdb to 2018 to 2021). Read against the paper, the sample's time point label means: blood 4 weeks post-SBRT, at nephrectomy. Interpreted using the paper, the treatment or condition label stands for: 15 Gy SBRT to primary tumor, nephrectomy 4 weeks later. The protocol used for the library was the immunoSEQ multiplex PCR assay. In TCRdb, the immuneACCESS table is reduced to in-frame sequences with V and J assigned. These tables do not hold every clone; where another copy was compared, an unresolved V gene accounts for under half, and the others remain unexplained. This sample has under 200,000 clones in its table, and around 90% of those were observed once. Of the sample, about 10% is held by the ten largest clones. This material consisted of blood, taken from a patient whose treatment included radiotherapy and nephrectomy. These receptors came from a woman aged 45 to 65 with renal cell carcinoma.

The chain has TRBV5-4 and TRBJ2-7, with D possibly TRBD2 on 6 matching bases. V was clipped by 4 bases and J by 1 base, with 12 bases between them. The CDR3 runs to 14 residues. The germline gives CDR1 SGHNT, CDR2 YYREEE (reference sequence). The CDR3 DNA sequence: TGTGCCAGCAGCCCGGCCGGGGGTTCCTACGAGCAGTACTTC. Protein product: CASSPAGGSYEQYF.

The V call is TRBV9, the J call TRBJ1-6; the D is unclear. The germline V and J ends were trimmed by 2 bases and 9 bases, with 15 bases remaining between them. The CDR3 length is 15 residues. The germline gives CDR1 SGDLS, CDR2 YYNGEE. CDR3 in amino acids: CASSVGVVASSPLHF. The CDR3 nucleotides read TGTGCCAGCAGCGTTGGGGTGGTTGCGTCTTCACCCCTCCACTTT.

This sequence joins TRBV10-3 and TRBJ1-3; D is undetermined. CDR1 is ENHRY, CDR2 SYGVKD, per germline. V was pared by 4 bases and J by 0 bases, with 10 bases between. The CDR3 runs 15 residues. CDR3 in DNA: TGTGCCATCAGTGGCCGCAGCAACTCTGGAAACACCATATATTTT. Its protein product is CAISGRSNSGNTIYF.

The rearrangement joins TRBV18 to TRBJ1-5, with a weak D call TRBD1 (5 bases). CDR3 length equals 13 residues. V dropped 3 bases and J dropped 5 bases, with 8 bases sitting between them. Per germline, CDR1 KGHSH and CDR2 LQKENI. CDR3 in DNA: TGTGCCAGCTCACCCGGGGCCCATCAGCCCCAGCATTTT. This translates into CASSPGAHQPQHF. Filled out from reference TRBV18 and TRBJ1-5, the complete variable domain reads NAGVMQNPRHLVRRRGQEARLRCSPMKGHSHVYWYRQLPEEGLKFMVYLQKENIIDESGMPKERFSAEFPKEGPSILRIQQVVRGDSAAYFCASSPGAHQPQHFGDGTRLSIL.

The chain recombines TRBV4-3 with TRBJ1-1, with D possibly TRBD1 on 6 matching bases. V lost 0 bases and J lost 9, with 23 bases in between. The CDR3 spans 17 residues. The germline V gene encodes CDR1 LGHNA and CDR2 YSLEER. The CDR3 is CASSQEGAGSVSDKAFF. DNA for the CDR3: TGCGCCAGCAGCCAAGAGGGGGCTGGGTCTGTCAGCGACAAAGCTTTCTTT.

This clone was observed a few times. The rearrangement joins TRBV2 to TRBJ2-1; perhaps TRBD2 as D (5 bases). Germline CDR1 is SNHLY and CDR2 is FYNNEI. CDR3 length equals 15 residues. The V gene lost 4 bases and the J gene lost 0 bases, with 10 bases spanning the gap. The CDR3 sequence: CASSVLETSYNEQFF. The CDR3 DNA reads TGTGCCAGCAGTGTACTAGAGACCTCCTACAATGAGCAGTTCTTC.

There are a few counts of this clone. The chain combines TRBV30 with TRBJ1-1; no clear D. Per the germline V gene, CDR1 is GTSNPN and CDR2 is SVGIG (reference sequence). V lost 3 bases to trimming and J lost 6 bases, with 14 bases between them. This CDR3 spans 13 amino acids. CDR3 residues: CAWRGIGPAEAFF. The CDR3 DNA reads TGTGCCTGGAGGGGTATCGGGCCAGCTGAAGCTTTCTTT.

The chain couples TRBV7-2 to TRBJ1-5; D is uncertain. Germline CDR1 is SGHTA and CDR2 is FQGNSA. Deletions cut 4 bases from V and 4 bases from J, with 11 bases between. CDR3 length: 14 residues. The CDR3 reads CASSSSGRNQPQHF. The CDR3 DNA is TGTGCCAGCAGCTCGTCCGGGAGGAATCAGCCCCAGCATTTT.

CDR3 sequence (DNA): TGTGCCAGCAGCTTGGCAGGTGGCTACACCTTC. Translating gives CASSLAGGYTF. The V and J genes are TRBV5-8 and TRBJ1-2; D uncertain. Germline CDR1 is SGHTS and CDR2 is YDEGEE. The CDR3 runs to 11 residues. V dropped 0 bases and J dropped 7 bases, with 4 bases sitting between them.

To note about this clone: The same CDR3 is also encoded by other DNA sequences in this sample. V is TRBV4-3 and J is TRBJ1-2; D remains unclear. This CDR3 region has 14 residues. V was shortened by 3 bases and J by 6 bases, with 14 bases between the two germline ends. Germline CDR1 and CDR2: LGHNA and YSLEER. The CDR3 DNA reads TGCGCCAGCAGCCAGCCAGGAATTCGCGATGGCTACACCTTC. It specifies CASSQPGIRDGYTF.

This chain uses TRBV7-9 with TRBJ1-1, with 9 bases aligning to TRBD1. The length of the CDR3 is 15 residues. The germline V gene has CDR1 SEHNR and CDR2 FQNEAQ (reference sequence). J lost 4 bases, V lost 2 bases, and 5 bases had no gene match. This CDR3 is CASSLTGGVGTEAFF. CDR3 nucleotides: TGTGCCAGCAGCTTAACAGGGGGCGTTGGCACTGAAGCTTTCTTT.

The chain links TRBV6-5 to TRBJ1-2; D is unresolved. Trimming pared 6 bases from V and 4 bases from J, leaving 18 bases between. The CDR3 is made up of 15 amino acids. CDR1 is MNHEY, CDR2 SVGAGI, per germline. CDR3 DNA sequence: TGTGCCAGCAGCTCCTTGGGCATGGACTTCTATGGCTACACCTTC. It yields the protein CASSSLGMDFYGYTF.

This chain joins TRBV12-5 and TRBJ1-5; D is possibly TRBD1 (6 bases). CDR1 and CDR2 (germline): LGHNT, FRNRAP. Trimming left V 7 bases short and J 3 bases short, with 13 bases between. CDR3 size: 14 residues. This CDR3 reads CASAGVSVNQPQHF. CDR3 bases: TGTGCTAGTGCAGGGGTAAGTGTCAATCAGCCCCAGCATTTT.

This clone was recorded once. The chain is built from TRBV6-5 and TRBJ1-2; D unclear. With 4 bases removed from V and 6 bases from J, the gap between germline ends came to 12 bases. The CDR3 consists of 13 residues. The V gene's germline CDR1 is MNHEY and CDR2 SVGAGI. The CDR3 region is CASSSRTVHGYTF. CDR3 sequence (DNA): TGTGCCAGCAGTTCGCGGACGGTACATGGCTACACCTTC.

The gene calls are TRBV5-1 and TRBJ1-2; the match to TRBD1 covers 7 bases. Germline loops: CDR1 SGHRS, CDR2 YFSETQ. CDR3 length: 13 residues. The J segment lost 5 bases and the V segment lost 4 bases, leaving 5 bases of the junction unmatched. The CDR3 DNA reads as TGCGCCAGCAGCCGGGACAGTGAATATGGCTACACCTTC. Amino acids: CASSRDSEYGYTF. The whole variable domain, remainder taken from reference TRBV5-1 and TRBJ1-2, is KAGVTQTPRYLIKTRGQQVTLSCSPISGHRSVSWYQQTPGQGLQFLFEYFSETQRNKGNFPGRFSGRQFSNSRSEMNVSTLELGDSALYLCASSRDSEYGYTFGSGTRLTVV.

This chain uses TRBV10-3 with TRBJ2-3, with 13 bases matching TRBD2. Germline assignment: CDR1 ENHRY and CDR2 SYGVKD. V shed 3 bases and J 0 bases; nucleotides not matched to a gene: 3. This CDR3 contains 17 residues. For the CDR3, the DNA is TGTGCCATCAGTGAACTAGCGGGGGGGACTAGCACAGATACGCAGTATTTT. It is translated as CAISELAGGTSTDTQYF.

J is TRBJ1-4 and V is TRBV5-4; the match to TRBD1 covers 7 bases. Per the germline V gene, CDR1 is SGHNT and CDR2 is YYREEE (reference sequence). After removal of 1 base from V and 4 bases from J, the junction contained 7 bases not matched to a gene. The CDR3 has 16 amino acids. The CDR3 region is CASSLRQGRGNEKLFF. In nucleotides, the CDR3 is TGTGCCAGCAGCTTGAGACAGGGAAGGGGTAATGAAAAACTGTTTTTT.

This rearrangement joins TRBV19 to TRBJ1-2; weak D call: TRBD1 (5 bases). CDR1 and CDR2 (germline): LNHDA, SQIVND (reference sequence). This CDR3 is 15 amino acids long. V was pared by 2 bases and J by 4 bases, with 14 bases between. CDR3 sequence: CASSIPQGERYGYTF. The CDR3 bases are TGTGCCAGTAGTATACCCCAGGGAGAACGCTATGGCTACACCTTC.

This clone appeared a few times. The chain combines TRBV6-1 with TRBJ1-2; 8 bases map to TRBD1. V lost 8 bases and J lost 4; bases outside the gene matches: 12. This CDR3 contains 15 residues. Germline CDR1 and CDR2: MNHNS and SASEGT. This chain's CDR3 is CASLARGLNSYGYTF. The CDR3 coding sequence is TGTGCCAGCCTGGCCAGGGGGCTGAATTCCTATGGCTACACCTTC.

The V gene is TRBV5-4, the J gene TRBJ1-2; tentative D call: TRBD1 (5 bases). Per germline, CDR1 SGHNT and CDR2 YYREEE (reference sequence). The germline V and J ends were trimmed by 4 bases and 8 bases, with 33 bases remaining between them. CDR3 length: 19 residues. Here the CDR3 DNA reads TGTGCCAGCAGCCACATTTCTAATTGGGGGGAGTATGCAGTTGAAGGCTACACCTTC. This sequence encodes CASSHISNWGEYAVEGYTF.

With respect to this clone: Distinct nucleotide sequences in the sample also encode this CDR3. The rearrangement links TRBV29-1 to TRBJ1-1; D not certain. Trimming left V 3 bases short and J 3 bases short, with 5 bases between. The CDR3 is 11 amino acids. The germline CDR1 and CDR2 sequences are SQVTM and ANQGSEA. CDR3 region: CSVEGDTEAFF. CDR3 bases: TGCAGCGTTGAGGGTGACACTGAAGCTTTCTTT. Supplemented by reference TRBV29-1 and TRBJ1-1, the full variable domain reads SAVISQKPSRDICQRGTSLTIQCQVDSQVTMMFWYRQQPGQSLTLIATANQGSEATYESGFVIDKFPISRPNLTFSTLTVSNMSPEDSSIYLCSVEGDTEAFFGQGTRLTVV.

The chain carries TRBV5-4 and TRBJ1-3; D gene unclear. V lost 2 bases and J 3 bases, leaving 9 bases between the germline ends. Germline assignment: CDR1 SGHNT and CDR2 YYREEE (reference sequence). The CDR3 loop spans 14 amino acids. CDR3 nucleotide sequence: TGTGCCAGCAGCTTTCGAGGATATGGAAACACCATATATTTT. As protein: CASSFRGYGNTIYF.

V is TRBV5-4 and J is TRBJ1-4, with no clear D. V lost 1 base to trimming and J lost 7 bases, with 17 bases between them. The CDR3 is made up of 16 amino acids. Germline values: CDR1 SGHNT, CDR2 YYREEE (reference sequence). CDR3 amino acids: CASSLFQAGWGEKLFF. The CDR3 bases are TGTGCCAGCAGCTTGTTCCAGGCAGGATGGGGTGAAAAACTGTTTTTT.

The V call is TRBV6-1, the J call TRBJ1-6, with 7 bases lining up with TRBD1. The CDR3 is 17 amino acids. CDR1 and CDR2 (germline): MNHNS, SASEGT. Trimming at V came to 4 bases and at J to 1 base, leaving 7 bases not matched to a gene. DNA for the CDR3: TGTGCCAGCAGTGGGACAGGAACGAGGTCCTATAATTCACCCCTCCACTTT. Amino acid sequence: CASSGTGTRSYNSPLHF.

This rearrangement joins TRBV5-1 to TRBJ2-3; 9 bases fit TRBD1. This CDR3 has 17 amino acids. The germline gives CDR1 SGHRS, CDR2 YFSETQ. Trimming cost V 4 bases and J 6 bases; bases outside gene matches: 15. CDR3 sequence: CASSIFFGQGTTDTQYF. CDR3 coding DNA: TGCGCCAGCAGCATCTTCTTTGGACAGGGGACAACGGATACGCAGTATTTT.

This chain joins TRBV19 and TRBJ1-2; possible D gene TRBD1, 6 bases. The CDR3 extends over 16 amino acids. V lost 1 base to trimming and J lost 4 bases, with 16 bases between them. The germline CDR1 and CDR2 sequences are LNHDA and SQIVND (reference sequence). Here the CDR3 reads CASSIVGQGIPYGYTF. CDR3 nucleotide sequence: TGTGCCAGTAGTATAGTCGGGCAGGGGATTCCCTATGGCTACACCTTC.

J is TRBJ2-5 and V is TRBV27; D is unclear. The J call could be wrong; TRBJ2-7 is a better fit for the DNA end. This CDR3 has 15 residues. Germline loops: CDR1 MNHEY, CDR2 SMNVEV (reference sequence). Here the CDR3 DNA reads TGTGCCAGCAGTTGGCAGGCGCAGAGACTTTACGAGCAGTACTTC. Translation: CASSWQAQRLYEQYF.

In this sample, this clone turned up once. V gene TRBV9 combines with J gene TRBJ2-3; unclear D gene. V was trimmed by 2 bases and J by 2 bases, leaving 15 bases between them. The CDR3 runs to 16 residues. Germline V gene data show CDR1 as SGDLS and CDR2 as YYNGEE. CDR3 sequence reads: CASSVLGSQFTDTQYF. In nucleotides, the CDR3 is TGTGCCAGCAGCGTTCTGGGGTCACAGTTCACAGATACGCAGTATTTT.

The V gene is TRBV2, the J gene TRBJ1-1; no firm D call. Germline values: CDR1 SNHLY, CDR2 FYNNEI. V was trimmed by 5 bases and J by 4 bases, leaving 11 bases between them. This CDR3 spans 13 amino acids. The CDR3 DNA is TGTGCCAGCAGTCTAGGATTGCCCACTGAAGCTTTCTTT. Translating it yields CASSLGLPTEAFF.

The DNA for the CDR3 is TGTGCCAGCAGCTCACTGGGAGGGGAGAACACTGAAGCTTTCTTT. It is translated as CASSSLGGENTEAFF. The V and J genes are TRBV7-3 and TRBJ1-1; TRBD1 might be the D (5 bases). The CDR3 contains 15 residues. Germline CDR1 is SGHTA and CDR2 is FQGTGA. Trimming took 4 bases from V and 1 from J, leaving 13 bases between them.

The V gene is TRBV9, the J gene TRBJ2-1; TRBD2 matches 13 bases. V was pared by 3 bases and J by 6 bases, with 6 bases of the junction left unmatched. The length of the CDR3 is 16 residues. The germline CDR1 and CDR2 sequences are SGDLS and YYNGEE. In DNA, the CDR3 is TGTGCCAGCAGCGCCCGAACTAGCGGGGGGGTCAATGAGCAGTTCTTC. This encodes CASSARTSGGVNEQFF.